This T cell receptor (beta chain) was retrieved from a study of cytomegalovirus exposure and HLA in healthy donors. Findings and limits, study-wide: TCR beta V- and J-gene trimming was later associated with a missense DCLRE1C variant.

Vbeta (60) and Jbeta (13) primers were used in the PCR. TCRdb's table, derived via immunoSEQ multiplex PCR, lists solely in-frame clones and lacks some. The sample yields about 130,000 clones, 80% seen once. Trimming removed 5 bases at V and 5 bases at J, with 18 bases between. Per germline, CDR1 SGHVS and CDR2 FQNEAQ. The CDR3 spans 15 residues. Turning to this clone: The antigen remains undetermined.

Input material: PBMCs. The rearrangement joins TRBV7-8 to TRBJ1-2; D possibly corresponds to TRBD1 (5 bases). The source is a man aged 25-45 years in good health and CMV-seropositive. Written as DNA, the CDR3 is TGTGCCAGCAGCCCACGCTCAGGGAAAGGGTATGGCTACACCTTC. As protein: CASSPRSGKGYGYTF.